This TCR beta chain derives from a study of T cell responses to AZD1222 COVID-19 vaccine (dated by TCRdb to 2020 to 2022). With regard to the full study: AZD1222 recipients given second doses at about 4 weeks or at about 12 weeks were pooled, since spike-specific TCR depth and breadth were not found to differ between the two schedules. TCR sequencing covered 233 trial participants: 200 to 220 given two doses of AZD1222 and around 26 given two doses of MenACWY control vaccine. Trial participants were enrolled into age subgroups of 18-55, 56-69 and 70-plus years, which contained about 150, 28 and 57 TCR-sequenced participants, respectively.

Of note for this clone: What this receptor recognizes is not known. No base qualities exist here, and no much larger clone lies one base off it.

General findings and caveats noted by the study authors: After two AZD1222 doses, both the breadth and the depth of spike-specific TCRs were significantly higher than at day 0 and than in MenACWY recipients. The 56-69-year group was small, and its depth increase did not reach significance, likely because of low power. Because no day 14 peak-response samples were available, the repertoires could be characterized only after the peak T cell response. The whole spike protein was spanned by vaccine-associated CD4 TCRs, and dominant responses were seen in regions 160-218 and 743-854. Epitopes outside the regions mutated in the B.1.351 and B.1.1.7 variants were reportedly recognized by nearly half of the unique spike-specific TCRs. Most participants were white British and females outnumbered males, and the authors suggested that clonal diversity may have been underestimated. Conclusions about previously exposed vaccinees are limited, since just five to seven AZD1222 recipients were seropositive for SARS-CoV-2 at baseline.

This specimen's time point label, per the study, means: baseline before first vaccination. The vaccinee samples were drawn from two UK trials, COV001 and COV002, one of which was a single-blind randomized controlled phase 2/3 trial testing AZD1222 (ChAdOx1 nCoV-19) in healthy adults. For TCRbeta chain sequencing, PBMC samples from trial participants were taken at day 0 and at day 28 after the second dose. The CDR3 regions of human TCRbeta chains were analyzed by immunosequencing. Processing in the source paper ran as follows. Repertoire TCRs were checked for matches against a reference library of SARS-CoV-2-specific TCRs that had been generated using the MIRA antigen-specificity platform. Breadth was defined as the fraction of unique TCRs that were SARS-CoV-2-associated. Depth was defined as the fraction of total T cells that were SARS-CoV-2-associated. Using the MIRA data, each spike-specific TCR was mapped to the spike region that the TCR reacts to and placed in a CD4 or CD8 class. Log10-transformed breadth and depth values were compared by one-way ANOVA with Sidak's multiple comparisons tests. The immuneACCESS repertoire file appears here via TCRdb, limited to in-frame rearrangements. These files lack a portion of the clones; in checked studies, under half of the deficit traces to unresolved V genes, and the cause of the others is not known. V, J and clone size are those of that table, while D and trimming were read from the DNA. This sample holds 150,000 to 200,000 clones; 85% to 90% were observed only once. 5.5% of the sample is taken by the ten largest.

The material was peripheral blood, obtained on day 0 of AZD1222 vaccination. The clonotype comes from an adult in good health.

This receptor has the CDR3 CASFANTEAFF. The DNA sequence is given as TGTGCCAGCTTTGCCAACACTGAAGCTTTCTTT. The chain is assembled from TRBV28 and TRBJ1-1; the D gene is unclear. The germline V gene yields MDHEN for CDR1 and SYDVKM for CDR2. Counted from cysteine to phenylalanine, this CDR3 has 11 amino acids. Of all the DNA, just the CDR3 is kept, 33 bases in frame from base 1. Relative to germline, V is 8 bases shorter and J is 2 bases shorter, with 6 bases between their ends.